This entry lists 21 T cell receptor beta chains sequenced from one sample in a study of T cells in Graves' hyperthyroidism and ophthalmopathy. What was amplified from RNA transcripts were TCR beta CDR3 regions. TCR CDR3 underwent first-round RT-PCR with the HTBI primer set. MiXCR, applied by TCRdb to the multiplex PCR reads, yields one record per CDR3 protein. The sample has roughly 840,000 distinct CDR3 sequences, 35% to 40% seen once. Sequencing was carried out using blood. The receptors stem from a man aged 18 to 29 with Graves' hyperthyroidism.

The chain is built from TRBV7-8 and TRBJ2-7; maybe TRBD2 (5 bases). The length of the CDR3 is 14 residues. Germline-derived CDR1 and CDR2 are SGHVS and FQNEAQ. V shed 5 bases and J shed 2 bases, with 13 bases lying between them. CDR3 sequence (DNA): TGTGCCAGCAGCAACCGGGATGGCCCCTACGAGCAGTACTTC. Translating gives CASSNRDGPYEQYF.

The chain carries TRBV20-1 and TRBJ2-3; TRBD2 matches 8 bases. CDR1 DFQATT and CDR2 SNEGSKA come from the germline V gene (reference sequence). The CDR3 extends over 15 amino acids. Trimming removed 0 bases from V and 2 bases from J; junction bases left unmatched: 4. For the CDR3, the DNA is TGCAGTGCTAGAGATCGGGAGGGAATCACAGATACGCAGTATTTT. This encodes CSARDREGITDTQYF.

This chain links TRBV7-2 with TRBJ1-4; no clear D gene. CDR3 length: 15 residues. In germline, CDR1 is SGHTA, CDR2 FQGNSA. V gave up 5 bases and J gave up 0 bases, with 10 bases separating them. The CDR3 spells CASSRGVATNEKLFF. The CDR3 coding sequence is TGTGCCAGCAGCCGCGGGGTTGCAACTAATGAAAAACTGTTTTTT. The full variable domain, rest sourced from reference TRBV7-2 and TRBJ1-4, is GAGVSQSPSNKVTEKGKDVELRCDPISGHTALYWYRQSLGQGLEFLIYFQGNSAPDKSGLPSDRFSAERTGGSVSTLTIQRTQQEDSAVYLCASSRGVATNEKLFFGSGTQLSVL.

The chain is built from TRBV10-3 and TRBJ2-1; TRBD2 matches at 8 bases. This CDR3 is built from 15 residues. J was trimmed by 2 bases and V by 3 bases; bases with no gene match: 3. Germline V gene data show CDR1 as ENHRY and CDR2 as SYGVKD. CDR3 DNA: TGTGCCATCAGTGATCGGGGGGGCCCCTACAATGAGCAGTTCTTC. Protein sequence: CAISDRGGPYNEQFF.

About this clonotype: A read error may explain this, as a much larger clone is one base away. The gene calls are TRBV29-1 and TRBJ1-6; D unclear. Germline lookup yields CDR1 SQVTM and CDR2 ANQGSEA. This CDR3 is built from 14 residues. V shed 7 bases and J shed 5 bases, with 15 bases lying between them. DNA of the CDR3: TGCAGCGCCGCATCGGGGATGAATAATTCACCCCTCCACTTT. This translates into CSAASGMNNSPLHF.

This clonotype was observed at least ten times. V gene TRBV2 combines with J gene TRBJ2-2; TRBD2 agrees at 8 bases. Germline V gene data show CDR1 as SNHLY and CDR2 as FYNNEI. The CDR3 is made up of 13 amino acids. The trim removed 10 bases at V and 6 bases at J, leaving 7 bases unmatched. CDR3 coding DNA: TGTGCCATCCGCACTAGCGGCGCCGGGGAGCTGTTTTTT. Amino acids: CAIRTSGAGELFF.

This clonotype was counted at least ten times. The chain combines TRBV5-6 with TRBJ1-2; D might be TRBD1 (6 bases). The germline V and J ends were trimmed by 5 bases and 1 base, with 9 bases remaining between them. The CDR3 extends over 13 amino acids. The germline CDR1 and CDR2 sequences are SGHDT and YYEEEE. The CDR3 DNA reads TGTGCCAGCAGACCAGGGGTTAACTATGGCTACACCTTC. This sequence encodes CASRPGVNYGYTF.

The chain employs TRBV9 and TRBJ2-5, with D perhaps matching TRBD2 (6 bases). The V gene lost 4 bases and the J gene lost 9 bases, with 25 bases spanning the gap. CDR3 length: 16 amino acids. Per germline, CDR1 SGDLS and CDR2 YYNGEE. Here the CDR3 DNA reads TGTGCCAGCAGCCAGGGACCGCCGGAAAACGGGGAGGCCCAGTACTTC. Translating it yields CASSQGPPENGEAQYF.

This clonotype was recorded many times. The chain employs TRBV29-1 and TRBJ1-1, with D possibly matching TRBD1 (5 bases). V was shortened by 6 bases and J by 6 bases, with 17 bases between the two germline ends. CDR3 length: 13 residues. Per the germline V gene, CDR1 is SQVTM and CDR2 is ANQGSEA. For the CDR3, the DNA is TGCAGCGTCGCTTCTGCTGGGGGTTCTGAAGCTTTCTTT. Translated, it gives CSVASAGGSEAFF.

The chain couples TRBV2 to TRBJ1-1, with 9 bases that match TRBD1. V lost 3 bases to trimming and J lost 7 bases; unmatched junction nucleotides: 9. The CDR3 consists of 15 residues. From germline, CDR1 is SNHLY and CDR2 FYNNEI. CDR3 DNA sequence: TGTGCCAGCAGTGAGGGGACAGGGAGTCTCTATGAAGCTTTCTTT. Protein: CASSEGTGSLYEAFF.

This clonotype was counted only a few times. A much larger clone lies a single base off, so this may be a read error. This chain links TRBV10-3 with TRBJ1-5; no clear D. The CDR3 sequence is 14 residues long. The germline CDR1 and CDR2 sequences are ENHRY and SYGVKD. CDR3 loop: CASSEWGGNQPQHF. CDR3 sequence (DNA): TGTGCCAGCAGTGAATGGGGAGGCAATCAGCCCCAGCATTTT.

As regards this clonotype: Likely a read error: the CDR3 ends without its conserved phenylalanine or tryptophan. The V gene is TRBV11-3, the J gene TRBJ2-5; no firm D call. Germline lookup yields CDR1 SGHNT and CDR2 YENEEA. The CDR3 runs to 14 residues. V dropped 1 base and J dropped 2 bases, with 8 bases sitting between them. In DNA form, the CDR3 reads TGTGCCAGCAGCTTAGCGGGTTGGCAAGAGACCCAGTACCTC. Its translation: CASSLAGWQETQYL.

The chain combines TRBV10-3 with TRBJ2-7; D could derive from TRBD1 or TRBD2 (6 bases each). The CDR3 has 15 residues. Germline lookup yields CDR1 ENHRY and CDR2 SYGVKD. The germline V and J ends were trimmed by 0 bases and 7 bases, with 16 bases remaining between them. CDR3 region: CAISESIGGHGEQYF. The CDR3 nucleotides read TGTGCCATCAGTGAGTCTATCGGGGGCCATGGGGAGCAGTACTTC.

This clonotype showed up just a few times. This chain joins TRBV2 and TRBJ2-5, with a possible D match to TRBD1 (6 bases). This CDR3 has 15 residues. With 2 bases removed from V and 2 bases from J, the gap between germline ends came to 12 bases. Per the germline V gene, CDR1 is SNHLY and CDR2 is FYNNEI. CDR3 in amino acids: CASSETGQFQETQYF. The DNA for the CDR3 is TGTGCCAGCAGTGAAACAGGACAGTTTCAAGAGACCCAGTACTTC. Together with reference TRBV2 and TRBJ2-5, the CDR3 gives the full variable domain: EPEVTQTPSHQVTQMGQEVILRCVPISNHLYFYWYRQILGQKVEFLVSFYNNEISEKSEIFDDQFSVERPDGSNFTLKIRSTKLEDSAMYFCASSETGQFQETQYFGPGTRLLVL.

The V call is TRBV28, the J call TRBJ2-7; D possibly corresponds to TRBD2 (5 bases). The V gene's germline CDR1 is MDHEN and CDR2 SYDVKM. CDR3 length: 15 amino acids. The germline V and J ends were trimmed by 6 bases and 2 bases, with 17 bases remaining between them. Here the CDR3 DNA reads TGTGCCAGCAGCTCCCGGGCAGCGGCCCCCTACGAGCAGTACTTC. This gives the protein CASSSRAAAPYEQYF.

In regard to this clonotype: The germline gene is not matched at one end of the junction; a read error may be the cause. The chain recombines TRBV10-3 with TRBJ2-7; D perhaps matches TRBD1 (6 bases). CDR1 ENHRY and CDR2 SYGVKD come from the germline V gene. The CDR3 totals 13 residues. CDR3 residues: CAITETGPSEQYF. The CDR3 coding sequence is TGTGCCATCACTGAGACAGGACCGAGCGAGCAGTACTTC.

This clonotype was observed a few times. The CDR3 sequence is CSAPPLAGDTETQYF. CDR3 nucleotide sequence: TGCAGTGCCCCTCCCCTAGCGGGAGATACGGAGACCCAGTACTTC. V is TRBV20-1 and J is TRBJ2-5; 10 bases line up with TRBD2. Germline trimming cut 6 bases from V and 5 bases from J; bases unmatched to any gene: 12. Looked up from germline, CDR1 is DFQATT and CDR2 is SNEGSKA (reference sequence). CDR3 length: 15 amino acids.

This clonotype was counted a few times. This chain joins TRBV29-1 and TRBJ1-4; D may be TRBD1 (5 bases). V was cut by 5 bases and J by 1 base, with 14 bases left in between. This CDR3 is built from 15 residues. Germline CDR1 and CDR2: SQVTM and ANQGSEA. The DNA of the CDR3 is TGCAGCGTTAAGGACCAGGGAGGAACTAATGAAAAACTGTTTTTT. Translating it yields CSVKDQGGTNEKLFF.

This clonotype was observed at least ten times. The gene calls are TRBV12-3 or TRBV12-4 and TRBJ1-2, with 7 bases matching TRBD1. J was trimmed by 6 bases and V by 3 bases; bases with no gene match: 1. The CDR3 length is 12 residues. The CDR3 DNA reads TGTGCCAGCAGTTTCGGGACAGATGGCTACACCTTC. It codes for CASSFGTDGYTF.

This clonotype was seen many times. The chain carries TRBV7-3 and TRBJ1-1, with D unresolved. The germline gives CDR1 SGHTA, CDR2 FQGTGA. This CDR3 is built from 14 residues. Between the trimmed V and J ends, which lost 2 bases and 2 bases, there was a span of 9 bases. The CDR3 region is CASSLLGSNTEAFF. The CDR3 DNA sequence: TGTGCCAGCAGCTTACTGGGTAGTAACACTGAAGCTTTCTTT. Full variable domain (remainder filled in from reference TRBV7-3 and TRBJ1-1): GAGVSQTPSNKVTEKGKYVELRCDPISGHTALYWYRQSLGQGPEFLIYFQGTGAADDSGLPNDRFFAVRPEGSVSTLKIQRTERGDSAVYLCASSLLGSNTEAFFGQGTRLTVV.

This clonotype was seen only a few times. The chain has TRBV9 and TRBJ2-5, with no clear D. Per germline, CDR1 SGDLS and CDR2 YYNGEE. V dropped 2 bases and J dropped 4 bases, with 9 bases sitting between them. This CDR3 is 13 amino acids long. This chain's CDR3 is CASSVWGTETQYF. The CDR3 nucleotides are TGTGCCAGCAGCGTCTGGGGAACAGAGACCCAGTACTTC.